The clone carrying this T cell receptor beta chain was recorded only once. The antigen is undetermined. There are 16 residues in the CDR3. Germline V gene sequence: CDR1 MDHEN, CDR2 SYDVKM. V lost 3 bases and J lost 5; bases outside the gene matches: 6. A multiplex PCR was run with 60 Vbeta primers and 13 Jbeta primers. TCRdb keeps only in-frame clones here, not all; method: immunoSEQ multiplex PCR. The sample lists around 54,000 clones, about three quarters seen once, with approximately 7.7% in the top ten. This sample was taken from a study of cytomegalovirus exposure and HLA in healthy donors. Study-wide results and caveats: In a later analysis, TCR beta V- and J-gene trimming showed a link to a missense DCLRE1C variant. An assumption of roughly uniform sequencing depth across donors underlay the presence/absence analyses.

The sequence came from a man aged 25-40 years in good health and CMV-seropositive. The sample comprised PBMCs. The chain uses TRBV28 and TRBJ2-7; 14 bases map to TRBD2. CDR3 in DNA: TGTGCCAGCAGTTTGCAGGGACTAGCGGGGGCCCACGAGCAGTACTTC. Its protein product is CASSLQGLAGAHEQYF.